This T cell receptor (beta chain) is drawn from a study of OX40 agonist ivuxolimab in advanced cancers. Concerning the study at large: Ivuxolimab was an agonistic, fully human IgG2 monoclonal antibody directed against OX40 (CD134), a costimulatory receptor. Intravenous ivuxolimab was administered to patients every 2 weeks at six dose levels: 0.01, 0.1, 0.3, 1.5, 3 and 10 mg/kg. Of the roughly 52 dose-escalation patients, hepatocellular carcinoma was present in approximately 20, melanoma in approximately 15, renal cell carcinoma in 9 and head and neck cancer in 9. In the dose-escalation cohort, 82.7% of patients were male, and the mean age was roughly 60 years, with a range of roughly 23 to 85. Patients were allowed to have had prior anti-PD-1, anti-PD-L1 or anti-CTLA-4 therapy, and 30% to 50% of the dose-escalation patients had previously received checkpoint inhibitors. Partial responses were achieved by three dose-escalation patients, of whom one had hepatocellular carcinoma and two had cutaneous melanoma. The point of sequencing TCRbeta in the periphery was to test whether ivuxolimab changed TCR sequence diversity and drove clonal T-cell expansion. The paper describes the monotherapy dose-escalation part (N of about 54 patients) of the phase I trial of ivuxolimab. General study outcomes and caveats: In the 0.1-3.0 mg/kg groups, partial responders were among the patients with the lowest normalized peripheral clonal expansion, particularly in CD8+ T cells. After ivuxolimab, more expanded clones were found on average in CD8+ T cells than in CD4+ T cells. Low levels of normalized T-cell clonal expansion were also seen in some patients who did not respond. At doses of 0.1 to 3.0 mg/kg, clonal expansion of both CD4+ and CD8+ blood T cells was observed from baseline to week 6. The antigen specificity of the clonally expanded peripheral T cells was not determined.

The trial excluded patients who had a history of autoimmune disease or were on systemic immunosuppression. In every dose cohort, peripheral blood was drawn for TCR sequencing at baseline, cycle 4 day 1, and cycle 7 day 1. Samples came from an open-label, multicenter, first-in-human phase I dose-escalation trial of ivuxolimab. Adults with locally advanced or metastatic head and neck squamous cell, hepatocellular, melanoma or renal cell carcinoma were enrolled in the trial. Before TCR sequencing, CD4+ and CD8+ T cells were separately sorted from peripheral blood. For sequencing of the TCRbeta CDR3 region, genomic DNA was extracted from the sorted cells. TCRbeta CDR3 regions were sequenced using the immunoSEQ Assay. TCRdb's version of the immuneACCESS table is confined to in-frame rearrangements and falls short of the full clone set. An unresolved V gene accounts for under half of the shortfall where checked; the remainder is of unknown origin. Counted in this sample were more than 50,000 clones; 87% of them appeared once. Around 0.37% of the sample is in the top ten clones.

Concerning this clone: Its antigen is unknown. Base qualities are not provided; no much larger clone lies one nucleotide away.

CDR1 and CDR2 (MNHNY, SVGAGI) derive from the germline V gene (reference sequence). Including the terminal cysteine and phenylalanine, the CDR3 comprises 15 residues. Left in the record is the CDR3 DNA by itself, 45 bases read in frame from the first base. V is pared back by 0 bases and J by 2 bases, with 10 bases lying between the germline termini. The receptor was isolated from an adult with an advanced solid tumor such as melanoma, head and neck, liver or kidney cancer. The rearranged segments are TRBV6-6 and TRBJ1-2; no D segment can be confidently identified. The material was CD4+ or CD8+ T cells sorted from blood, obtained in a trial of the OX40 agonist ivuxolimab. The sequenced DNA is TGTGCCAGCAGTTACTCGGGTGATGGAAACTATGGCTACACCTTC. Its protein reads: CASSYSGDGNYGYTF.